Following are 16 T cell receptor beta chains from one sample sequenced in a study of blood T cell repertoires in COVID-19 (dated by TCRdb to 2019 to 2021). The protocol used for the library was the immunoSEQ multiplex PCR assay. The immuneACCESS repertoire file appears here via TCRdb, limited to in-frame rearrangements. These files lack a portion of the clones; in checked studies, under half of the deficit traces to unresolved V genes, and the cause of the others is not known. Present in this sample are 90,000 or so clones, 80% to 95% of which were seen just once. The ten biggest clones cover 6.5% to 8.5% of the sample. The sequenced material came from peripheral blood. The receptors shown here come from a man younger than 30 with COVID-19, enrolled during active disease.

The chain couples TRBV5-3 to TRBJ1-6; 9 bases line up with TRBD1. TRBV5-3 is an open reading frame whose function is uncertain. The V segment lost 4 bases and the J segment 8 bases; nucleotides outside the gene matches: 16. CDR3 length: 18 amino acids. The CDR3 nucleotides read TGTGCCAGAAGCGCCTGGGACAGGGAGGATAGTAGATATTCACCCCTCCACTTT. Its protein is CARSAWDREDSRYSPLHF.

Comment on this clone: Mismatch with germline at one junction end may stem from a read error. The chain joins TRBV19 to TRBJ2-1, with unresolved D. There are 11 residues in the CDR3. Germline loops: CDR1 LNHDA, CDR2 SQIVND (reference sequence). CDR3 DNA sequence: TGTGTCAGTAGTTCTAGCAATGAGCAGTTCTTC. The encoded protein is CVSSSSNEQFF.

V gene TRBV19 combines with J gene TRBJ2-3; possibly TRBD1 for D (5 bases). V gave up 6 bases and J gave up 5 bases, with 12 bases separating them. CDR3 length: 13 amino acids. CDR1 and CDR2 (germline): LNHDA, SQIVND (reference sequence). The chain's CDR3 is CASRDTAGDTQYF. The CDR3 DNA is TGTGCCAGTAGGGACACCGCAGGAGATACGCAGTATTTT. The complete variable domain, with remaining parts taken from reference TRBV19 and TRBJ2-3, reads DGGITQSPKYLFRKEGQNVTLSCEQNLNHDAMYWYRQDPGQGLRLIYYSQIVNDFQKGDIAEGYSVSREKKESFPLTVTSAQKNPTAFYLCASRDTAGDTQYFGPGTRLTVL.

This clone was observed a single time. CDR3 nucleotide sequence: TGTGCCAGCAGCTTGGGGACAGGGGGCGCGGCTAATGAAAAACTGTTTTTT. This encodes CASSLGTGGAANEKLFF. The rearrangement uses TRBV5-8 and TRBJ1-4; 11 bases line up with TRBD1. J lost 3 bases, V lost 0 bases, and 4 bases had no gene match. CDR1 SGHTS and CDR2 YDEGEE come from the germline V gene. The CDR3 contains 17 residues.

The V gene is TRBV10-2, the J gene TRBJ2-7, with D tentatively TRBD2 (7 bases). The CDR3 has 15 amino acids. The V and J ends lost 2 bases and 1 base respectively, with 12 bases between them. Per germline, CDR1 WSHSY and CDR2 SAAADI. The CDR3 DNA reads as TGCGCCAGCAGTGAGGTCGGGGGGACATCCTACGAGCAGTACTTC. Its protein is CASSEVGGTSYEQYF.

The gene calls are TRBV10-2 and TRBJ1-2; 8 bases are shared with TRBD1. The CDR3 runs 13 residues. CDR1 WSHSY and CDR2 SAAADI come from the germline V gene. With V trimmed by 7 bases and J by 6 bases, 7 bases remained unmatched. The chain's CDR3 is CASNLQGGDGYTF. The CDR3 bases are TGCGCCAGCAACTTACAGGGGGGAGATGGCTACACCTTC.

This clone occurred once. V usage is TRBV5-4 and J usage is TRBJ2-6, with TRBD1 identical over 7 bases. CDR1 and CDR2 from the germline V gene are SGHNT and YYREEE (reference sequence). The V segment lost 4 bases and the J segment 0 bases; nucleotides outside the gene matches: 10. The length of the CDR3 is 18 residues. CDR3 sequence (DNA): TGTGCCAGCAGCACACCGAGGGACAGACGCTCTGGGGCCAACGTCCTGACTTTC. As protein: CASSTPRDRRSGANVLTF.

The chain has TRBV27 and TRBJ2-2, with D possibly being TRBD2 (7 bases). Germline loops: CDR1 MNHEY, CDR2 SMNVEV (reference sequence). V lost 1 base and J 4 bases, leaving 13 bases between the germline ends. The CDR3 runs 16 residues. CDR3 nucleotide sequence: TGTGCCAGCAGTTTATTCGAGGGAGGGGGCACCGGGGAGCTGTTTTTT. It codes for CASSLFEGGGTGELFF.

V and J are TRBV28 and TRBJ2-7; D is perhaps TRBD1 (7 bases). The V gene's germline CDR1 is MDHEN and CDR2 SYDVKM. The CDR3 loop spans 15 amino acids. The ends were cut back, 3 bases at V and 2 bases at J, with 14 bases in the middle. CDR3 coding DNA: TGTGCCAGCAGTTTGAGGAGGGGGCTCCCCTACGAGCAGTACTTC. This gives the protein CASSLRRGLPYEQYF.

On this clone itself: At one of its ends the junction is not consistent with the germline gene, which may arise from a read error. The genes are TRBV7-8 and TRBJ1-6, with 7 positions matching TRBD1. Germline V CDR1 and CDR2: SGHVS, FQNEAQ. CDR3 length equals 16 residues. CDR3 region: CASSLVWGTVNTPLHF. In DNA, the CDR3 is TGTGCCAGCAGCTTAGTATGGGGGACAGTTAATACACCCCTCCACTTT. Together with reference TRBV7-8 and TRBJ1-6, the CDR3 gives the full variable domain: GAGVSQSPRYKVAKRGQDVALRCDPISGHVSLFWYQQALGQGPEFLTYFQNEAQLDKSGLPSDRFFAERPEGSVSTLKIQRTQQEDSAVYLCASSLVWGTVNTPLHFGNGTRLTVT.

The chain has TRBV6-4 and TRBJ1-5; D unresolved. This CDR3 contains 13 residues. V lost 3 bases, J lost 7 bases, and 10 bases lay in between. CDR1 is MRHNA and CDR2 is SNTAGT in the germline V gene. Here the CDR3 reads CASSESTGQPQHF. The CDR3 nucleotides are TGTGCCAGCAGTGAATCGACCGGGCAGCCCCAGCATTTT.

The chain links TRBV4-1 to TRBJ1-5; D is ambiguous. This CDR3 contains 14 residues. Germline V lookup: CDR1 MGHRA, CDR2 YSYEKL. V gave up 2 bases and J gave up 5 bases, with 10 bases separating them. The CDR3 DNA sequence: TGCGCCAGCAGCCAATTTGGACTGGATCAGCCCCAGCATTTT. Its translation is CASSQFGLDQPQHF.

The V and J genes are TRBV6-5 and TRBJ1-5; D is perhaps TRBD1 (6 bases). Trimming took 5 bases from V and 6 from J, leaving 17 bases between them. Germline CDR1 is MNHEY and CDR2 is SVGAGI. The CDR3 sequence is 15 residues long. The CDR3 is CASSLKGGMGQPQHF. CDR3 DNA sequence: TGTGCCAGCAGTCTAAAGGGGGGGATGGGTCAGCCCCAGCATTTT.

J is TRBJ2-7 and V is TRBV6-2 or TRBV6-3; D remains unclear. CDR3 length: 11 residues. V lost 2 bases and J lost 4, with 3 bases in between. Germline lookup yields CDR1 MNHEY and CDR2 SVGEGT. CDR3 sequence reads: CASSYPYEQYF. The CDR3 nucleotides read TGTGCCAGCAGTTACCCGTACGAGCAGTACTTC.

This chain joins TRBV28 and TRBJ2-5; possible D gene TRBD1, 6 bases. Germline V gene data show CDR1 as MDHEN and CDR2 as SYDVKM. The CDR3 consists of 15 residues. Trimming took 2 bases from V and 5 from J, leaving 15 bases between them. This CDR3 is CASSLPRGTGETQYF. The CDR3 DNA is TGTGCCAGCAGTTTACCAAGGGGGACGGGCGAGACCCAGTACTTC.

The chain links TRBV28 to TRBJ1-1; no reliable D call. CDR1 and CDR2 (germline): MDHEN, SYDVKM. The CDR3 has 12 residues. With 2 bases removed from V and 1 base from J, the gap between germline ends came to 2 bases. CDR3 protein: CASSLRNTEAFF. The DNA of the CDR3 is TGTGCCAGCAGTTTACGGAACACTGAAGCTTTCTTT.